These 24 T cell receptor beta chains originate from one sample sequenced in a study of blood T cell repertoires in COVID-19. Profiling relied on immunoSEQ multiplex PCR, and the TCRdb table lists in-frame clones only, not all of them. The data show fewer than 100,000 clones, around 86% seen once. Sequenced sample: peripheral blood. The receptors come from a woman over 75 with acute or convalescent COVID-19.

This clone has just a few counts. The chain joins TRBV5-1 to TRBJ2-5, with D unresolved. The CDR3 has 14 residues. From germline, CDR1 is SGHRS and CDR2 YFSETQ. The V gene lost 2 bases and the J gene lost 1 base, with 9 bases spanning the gap. CDR3 residues: CASSLTTAQETQYF. The CDR3 nucleotides are TGCGCCAGCAGCTTAACGACTGCCCAAGAGACCCAGTACTTC.

The chain employs TRBV6-5 and TRBJ1-5; 7 nucleotides match TRBD1. Germline lookup yields CDR1 MNHEY and CDR2 SVGAGI. This CDR3 region has 14 residues. The V segment lost 6 bases and the J segment 6 bases; nucleotides outside the gene matches: 8. CDR3 loop: CASSRQGLGQPQHF. CDR3 DNA sequence: TGTGCCAGCAGCCGACAGGGACTAGGTCAGCCCCAGCATTTT.

This chain joins TRBV7-8 and TRBJ1-2; D is uncertain. The CDR3 is 15 amino acids. Germline assignment: CDR1 SGHVS and CDR2 FQNEAQ. V gave up 5 bases and J gave up 4 bases, with 17 bases separating them. The CDR3 nucleotides read TGTGCCAGCAGCCGGCAGCGGTCGAAACTCTATGGCTACACCTTC. Translated: CASSRQRSKLYGYTF.

The J gene is TRBJ1-2, the V gene TRBV12-3 or TRBV12-4; perhaps TRBD1 as D (5 bases). Trimming stripped 6 bases from V and 8 bases from J, with 16 bases between. CDR3 length: 13 residues. CDR3 residues: CASSMQGFSGYTF. The CDR3 coding sequence is TGTGCCAGCAGCATGCAGGGATTTAGCGGCTACACCTTC.

Here the CDR3 DNA reads TGCGCCAGCAGCTCCGGGGGGGCCTATAATTCACCCCTCCACTTT. This encodes CASSSGGAYNSPLHF. The chain couples TRBV5-1 to TRBJ1-6; D may be TRBD1 (5 bases). Germline CDR1 is SGHRS and CDR2 is YFSETQ. V shed 3 bases and J shed 2 bases, with 9 bases lying between them. The CDR3 consists of 15 residues.

The chain couples TRBV7-2 to TRBJ1-6; D remains ambiguous. The germline gives CDR1 SGHTA, CDR2 FQGNSA. V was trimmed by 6 bases and J by 7 bases, leaving 7 bases between them. The CDR3 length is 12 residues. CDR3 DNA sequence: TGTGCCAGCAGTCCGGGGAATTCACCCCTCCACTTT. Its translation is CASSPGNSPLHF.

In this sample, this clone turned up once. The genes are TRBV11-3 and TRBJ2-1; D is perhaps TRBD2 (6 bases). Germline V gives CDR1 SGHNT, CDR2 YENEEA. Trimming stripped 0 bases from V and 16 bases from J, with 13 bases between. The CDR3 has 12 amino acids. CDR3 DNA: TGTGCCAGCAGCTTAGATCCTGGGAGGCTCTTCTTC. Residues: CASSLDPGRLFF.

The V gene is TRBV5-6, the J gene TRBJ1-5; 7 bases match TRBD1. In germline, CDR1 is SGHDT, CDR2 YYEEEE. J was trimmed by 6 bases and V by 4 bases; bases with no gene match: 7. The CDR3 length is 14 residues. The CDR3 sequence is CASSVYRGLQPQHF. In DNA form, the CDR3 reads TGTGCCAGCAGCGTCTACAGGGGACTTCAGCCCCAGCATTTT.

J is TRBJ2-3 and V is TRBV19; 9 bases line up with TRBD2. The J segment lost 0 bases and the V segment lost 4 bases, leaving 5 bases of the junction unmatched. CDR3 length equals 16 residues. CDR1 and CDR2 from the germline V gene are LNHDA and SQIVND (reference sequence). The CDR3 DNA reads TGTGCCAGTAGTACCCGGACTAGCGCTAGCACAGATACGCAGTATTTT. It specifies CASSTRTSASTDTQYF.

Only one count was recorded for this clone. V is TRBV27 and J is TRBJ2-7; 9 positions match TRBD2. V gave up 2 bases and J gave up 2 bases; unmatched junction bases: 4. The CDR3 runs 15 residues. Germline V gene lookup returns CDR1 MNHEY and CDR2 SMNVEV (reference sequence). CDR3 protein: CASSLATSGTYEQYF. In DNA form, the CDR3 reads TGTGCCAGCAGTTTAGCGACTAGCGGAACCTACGAGCAGTACTTC.

The chain carries TRBV27 and TRBJ2-5, with D perhaps TRBD2 (5 bases). The CDR3 consists of 13 residues. Germline CDR1 reads MNHEY; CDR2 reads SMNVEV (reference sequence). V was cut by 0 bases and J by 5 bases, with 7 bases left in between. The CDR3 spells CASSLSRGETQYF. DNA of the CDR3: TGTGCCAGCAGTTTATCGCGCGGGGAGACCCAGTACTTC.

This chain links TRBV16 with TRBJ1-4, with D possibly TRBD1 on 6 matching bases. The V gene's germline CDR1 is KGHSY and CDR2 FQNENV. The CDR3 totals 15 residues. The V end lost 4 bases, the J end lost 5 bases, and 14 bases lay between the germline ends. Here the CDR3 DNA reads TGTGCCAGCAGCCGCCCCAGGGGTGAAAATGAAAAACTGTTTTTT. Residues: CASSRPRGENEKLFF. The full variable domain, rest sourced from reference TRBV16 and TRBJ1-4, is GEEVAQTPKHLVRGEGQKAKLYCAPIKGHSYVFWYQQVLKNEFKFLISFQNENVFDETGMPKERFSAKCLPNSPCSLEIQATKLEDSAVYFCASSRPRGENEKLFFGSGTQLSVL.

This chain links TRBV7-2 with TRBJ2-4; TRBD1 matches 8 bases. This CDR3 region has 14 residues. V lost 5 bases, J lost 7 bases, and 7 bases stayed unmatched. Germline V CDR1 and CDR2: SGHTA, FQGNSA. The CDR3 bases are TGTGCCAGCAGCCCAGGGGGCTCAGGGAACATTCAGTACTTC. Amino acids: CASSPGGSGNIQYF.

This clone has just one count. The V and J genes are TRBV7-9 and TRBJ1-2, with D possibly TRBD1 on 5 matching bases. Trimming took 5 bases from V and 6 from J, leaving 16 bases between them. The CDR3 contains 14 residues. Germline CDR1 reads SEHNR; CDR2 reads FQNEAQ (reference sequence). The DNA for the CDR3 is TGTGCCAGCAGCCCGTGGGGGGGGAGCGATGGCTACACCTTC. Encoded protein: CASSPWGGSDGYTF.

The chain combines TRBV19 with TRBJ2-3; TRBD1 matches 9 bases. The CDR3 is made up of 15 amino acids. The germline V gene has CDR1 LNHDA and CDR2 SQIVND (reference sequence). The junction had 7 bases not matched to a gene; V was cut back by 5 bases and J by 4 bases. CDR3 residues: CASSLDRGYSDTQYF. CDR3 in DNA: TGTGCCAGTAGTCTTGACAGGGGGTATTCAGATACGCAGTATTTT.

The rearrangement links TRBV12-5 to TRBJ2-3; 11 positions agree with TRBD2. V shed 6 bases and J 1 base; nucleotides not matched to a gene: 6. The germline V gene encodes CDR1 LGHNT and CDR2 FRNRAP. This CDR3 is built from 16 residues. CDR3: CASGPPGLAGTDTQYF. CDR3 in DNA: TGTGCTAGTGGACCACCGGGACTAGCGGGCACAGATACGCAGTATTTT.

V is TRBV28 and J is TRBJ1-2; D is unresolved. V was shortened by 4 bases and J by 3 bases, with 9 bases between the two germline ends. CDR1 is MDHEN, CDR2 SYDVKM, per germline. This CDR3 has 13 amino acids. The CDR3 region has the DNA TGTGCCAGCAGTTCGGGTTCGTACTATGGCTACACCTTC. Translation gives CASSSGSYYGYTF.

The chain combines TRBV3-1 (or the pseudogene TRBV3-2) with TRBJ2-1; TRBD2 agrees at 11 bases. Germline loops: CDR1 LGHDT, CDR2 YNNKEL (reference sequence). The CDR3 runs to 14 residues. V trimming: 0 bases; J trimming: 10 bases; junction bases outside the gene matches: 2. The CDR3 is CASSQEGLAGEQFF. The CDR3 DNA is TGTGCCAGCAGCCAAGAAGGACTAGCGGGCGAGCAGTTCTTC.

This clone was counted a single time. The chain employs TRBV5-6 and TRBJ1-1; 11 bases fit TRBD1. The V gene's germline CDR1 is SGHDT and CDR2 YYEEEE. The CDR3 loop spans 15 amino acids. Trimming removed 5 bases from V and 5 bases from J; junction bases left unmatched: 8. The chain's CDR3 is CASSSPGQGETEAFF. CDR3 sequence (DNA): TGTGCCAGCAGTTCTCCGGGACAGGGGGAGACTGAAGCTTTCTTT.

This sequence joins TRBV7-9 and TRBJ2-2; 8 nucleotides match TRBD2. Germline CDR1 is SEHNR and CDR2 is FQNEAQ (reference sequence). The V and J ends lost 5 bases and 7 bases, in that order; junction bases with no gene match: 12. The CDR3 loop spans 16 amino acids. The CDR3 reads CASSPWGSGMSGELFF. Here the CDR3 DNA reads TGTGCCAGCAGCCCATGGGGTAGCGGGATGAGCGGGGAGCTGTTTTTT. Complete variable domain (other parts from reference TRBV7-9 and TRBJ2-2): DTGVSQNPRHKITKRGQNVTFRCDPISEHNRLYWYRQTLGQGPEFLTYFQNEAQLEKSRLLSDRFSAERPKGSFSTLEIQRTEQGDSAMYLCASSPWGSGMSGELFFGEGSRLTVL.

This clone is a singleton in its sample. This chain links TRBV6-6 with TRBJ1-1; 8 bases match TRBD1. From germline, CDR1 is MNHNY and CDR2 SVGAGI (reference sequence). After removal of 5 bases from V and 0 bases from J, the junction contained 11 bases not matched to a gene. This CDR3 is 17 amino acids long. The CDR3 region is CASSRVPGQDLNTEAFF. The CDR3 DNA follows: TGTGCCAGCAGTCGAGTCCCGGGACAGGACCTGAACACTGAAGCTTTCTTT.

Written as DNA, the CDR3 is TGTGCCAGCAGGCGGTCTAGCTGGCCTGAGCAGTTCTTC. It is translated as CASRRSSWPEQFF. The rearrangement joins TRBV6-5 to TRBJ2-1; tentatively, D is TRBD2 (5 bases). Germline loops: CDR1 MNHEY, CDR2 SVGAGI. This CDR3 is built from 13 residues. V lost 6 bases and J 9 bases, leaving 15 bases between the germline ends.

The chain carries TRBV6-2 or TRBV6-3 and TRBJ2-7, with TRBD2 as a possible D gene (5 bases). The V gene lost 4 bases and the J gene lost 7 bases, with 17 bases spanning the gap. Germline CDR1 and CDR2: MNHEY and SVGEGT. The CDR3 length is 14 residues. The CDR3 DNA is TGTGCCAGCAGTTCCCCCGGGATTCGCAGGGAGCAGTACTTC. Encoded protein: CASSSPGIRREQYF.

V gene TRBV7-3 combines with J gene TRBJ2-5; D is unresolved. V shed 5 bases and J shed 1 base, with 8 bases lying between them. Germline V gives CDR1 SGHTA, CDR2 FQGTGA. The CDR3 has 13 residues. The CDR3 reads CASSTRSQETQYF. CDR3 nucleotides: TGTGCCAGCAGCACGCGGAGCCAAGAGACCCAGTACTTC.